This T cell receptor beta chain was found in a study of T-cell reconstitution after alpha-beta-depleted transplantation in children. Study-wide points: Elevated TCRbeta diversity at day 60 was traced, in some patients, to surviving recipient T cells and thymic progenitors.

The length of the CDR3 is 14 residues. Germline values: CDR1 MNHNS, CDR2 SASEGT. Between the trimmed V and J ends, which lost 1 base and 5 bases, there was a span of 9 bases. This clonotype was picked up many times. The antigen is undetermined. Unique molecular identifiers featured in how the TCRbeta library was prepared. MiXCR was run by TCRdb on the PCR reads, yielding one entry per CDR3 protein. The data contain over 45,000 distinct CDR3 sequences, around 9.2% of them singletons. The rearrangement links TRBV6-1 to TRBJ1-5, with D perhaps TRBD1 (6 bases). The sample consisted of PBMCs, mostly from graft donor cells, taken 60 days after TCRalphabeta/CD19-depleted stem cell transplant. The sequence was collected from a male patient under 10 years old who had a stem cell transplant for chronic granulomatous disease, so the T cells may come from the graft donor. The CDR3 bases are TGTGCCAGCAGTGAAGGACAGGCCTATCAGCCCCAGCATTTT. Its protein product is CASSEGQAYQPQHF.